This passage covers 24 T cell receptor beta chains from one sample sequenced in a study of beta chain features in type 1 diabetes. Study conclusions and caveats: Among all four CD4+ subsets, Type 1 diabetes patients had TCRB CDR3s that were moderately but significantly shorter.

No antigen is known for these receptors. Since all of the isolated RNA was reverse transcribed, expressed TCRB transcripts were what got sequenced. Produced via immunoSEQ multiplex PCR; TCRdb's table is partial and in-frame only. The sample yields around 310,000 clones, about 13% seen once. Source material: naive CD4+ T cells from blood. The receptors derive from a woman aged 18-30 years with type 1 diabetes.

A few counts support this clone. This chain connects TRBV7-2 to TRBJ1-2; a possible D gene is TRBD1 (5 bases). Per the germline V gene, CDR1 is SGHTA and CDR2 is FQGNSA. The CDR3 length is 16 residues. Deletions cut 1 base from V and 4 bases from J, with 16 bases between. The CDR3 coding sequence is TGTGCCAGCAGCTTAGAGGGGAACAGCCTACTCTATGGCTACACCTTC. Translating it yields CASSLEGNSLLYGYTF.

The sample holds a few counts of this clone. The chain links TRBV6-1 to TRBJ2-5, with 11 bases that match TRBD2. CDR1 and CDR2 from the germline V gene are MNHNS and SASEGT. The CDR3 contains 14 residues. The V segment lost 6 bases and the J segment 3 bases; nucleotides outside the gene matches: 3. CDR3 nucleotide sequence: TGTGCCAGCAGAGTACTAGCGGGAGAAGAGACCCAGTACTTC. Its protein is CASRVLAGEETQYF.

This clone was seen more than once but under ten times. CDR3 DNA: TGTGCCAGCAGTTCCCCCGGGAGTGAGACCCAGTACTTC. This gives the protein CASSSPGSETQYF. The chain is built from TRBV6-5 and TRBJ2-5, with D possibly TRBD2 on 6 matching bases. The CDR3 contains 13 residues. Trimming removed 4 bases from V and 5 bases from J, with 11 bases in between. Germline V lookup: CDR1 MNHEY, CDR2 SVGAGI.

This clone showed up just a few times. CDR3 sequence (DNA): TGTGCCACCAGCAGAGGCGGGACTAGCGGGGCCTCCTACAATGAGCAGTTCTTC. Its protein product is CATSRGGTSGASYNEQFF. The chain uses TRBV15 and TRBJ2-1; TRBD2 matches 13 bases. Germline-derived CDR1 and CDR2 are LNHNV and YYDKDF (reference sequence). V dropped 1 base and J dropped 0; count of bases not matched to a gene: 3. CDR3 size: 18 residues.

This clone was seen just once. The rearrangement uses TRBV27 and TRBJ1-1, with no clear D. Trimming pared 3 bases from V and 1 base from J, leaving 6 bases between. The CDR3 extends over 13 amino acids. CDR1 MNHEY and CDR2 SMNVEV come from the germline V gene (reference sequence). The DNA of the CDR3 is TGTGCCAGCAGTTTGACAAAGAACACTGAAGCTTTCTTT. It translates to CASSLTKNTEAFF.

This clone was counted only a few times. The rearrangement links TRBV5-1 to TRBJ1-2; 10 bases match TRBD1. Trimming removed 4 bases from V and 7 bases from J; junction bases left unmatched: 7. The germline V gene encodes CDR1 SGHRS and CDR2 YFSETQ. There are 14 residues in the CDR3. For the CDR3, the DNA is TGCGCCAGCAGCCCGGGACAGGGGAAGAGTGGCTACACCTTC. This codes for CASSPGQGKSGYTF.

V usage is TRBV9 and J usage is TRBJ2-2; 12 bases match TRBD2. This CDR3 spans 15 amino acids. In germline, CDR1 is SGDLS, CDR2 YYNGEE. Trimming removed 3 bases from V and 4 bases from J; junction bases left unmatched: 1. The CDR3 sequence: CASSALAGGTGELFF. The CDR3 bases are TGTGCCAGCAGCGCACTAGCGGGGGGCACCGGGGAGCTGTTTTTT.

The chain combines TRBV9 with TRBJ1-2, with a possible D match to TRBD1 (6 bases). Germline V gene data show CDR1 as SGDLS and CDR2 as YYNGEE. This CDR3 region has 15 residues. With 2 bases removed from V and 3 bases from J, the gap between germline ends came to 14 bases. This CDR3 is CASSVEGQSYYGYTF. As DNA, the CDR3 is TGTGCCAGCAGCGTTGAAGGACAGTCCTACTATGGCTACACCTTC.

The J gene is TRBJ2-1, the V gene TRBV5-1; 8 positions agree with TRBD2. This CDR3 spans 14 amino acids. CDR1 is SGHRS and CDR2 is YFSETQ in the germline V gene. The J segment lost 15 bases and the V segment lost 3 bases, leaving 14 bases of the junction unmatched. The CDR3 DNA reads TGCGCCAGCAGCTCCCCCCGAGCGGGAGAGGCCGGGTTCTTC. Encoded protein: CASSSPRAGEAGFF.

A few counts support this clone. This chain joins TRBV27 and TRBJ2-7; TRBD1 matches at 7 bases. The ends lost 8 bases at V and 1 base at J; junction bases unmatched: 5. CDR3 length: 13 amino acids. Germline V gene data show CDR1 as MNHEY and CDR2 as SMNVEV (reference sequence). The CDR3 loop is CASGTDRSYEQYV. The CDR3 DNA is TGTGCCAGCGGGACAGATCGATCCTACGAGCAGTACGTC.

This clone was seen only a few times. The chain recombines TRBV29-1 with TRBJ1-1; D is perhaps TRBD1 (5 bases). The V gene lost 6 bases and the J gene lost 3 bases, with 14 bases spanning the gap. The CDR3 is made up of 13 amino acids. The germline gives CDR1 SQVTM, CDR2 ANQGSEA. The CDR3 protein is CSVATDLDTEAFF. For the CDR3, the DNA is TGCAGCGTCGCGACAGATTTAGACACTGAAGCTTTCTTT.

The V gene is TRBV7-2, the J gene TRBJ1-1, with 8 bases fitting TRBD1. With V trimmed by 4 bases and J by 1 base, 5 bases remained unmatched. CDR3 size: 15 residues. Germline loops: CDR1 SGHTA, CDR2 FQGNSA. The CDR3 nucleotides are TGTGCCAGCAGCTCCACCGGGACAGGGAACACTGAAGCTTTCTTT. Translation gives CASSSTGTGNTEAFF.

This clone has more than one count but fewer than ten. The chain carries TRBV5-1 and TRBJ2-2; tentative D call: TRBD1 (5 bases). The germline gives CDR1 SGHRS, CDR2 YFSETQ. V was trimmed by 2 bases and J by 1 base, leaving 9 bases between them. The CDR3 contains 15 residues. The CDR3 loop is CASSFGHLNTGELFF. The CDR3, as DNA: TGCGCCAGCAGCTTCGGACACCTGAACACCGGGGAGCTGTTTTTT.

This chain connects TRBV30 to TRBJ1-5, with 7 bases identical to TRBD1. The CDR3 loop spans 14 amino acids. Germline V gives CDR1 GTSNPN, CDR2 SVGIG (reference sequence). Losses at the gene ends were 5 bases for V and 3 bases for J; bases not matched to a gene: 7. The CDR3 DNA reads TGTGCCTGGGGGGGCAGGGGGGTCAATCAGCCCCAGCATTTT. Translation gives CAWGGRGVNQPQHF. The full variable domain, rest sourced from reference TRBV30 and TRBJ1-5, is SQTIHQWPATLVQPVGSPLSLECTVEGTSNPNLYWYRQAAGRGLQLLFYSVGIGQISSEVPQNLSASRPQDRQFILSSKKLLLSDSGFYLCAWGGRGVNQPQHFGDGTRLSIL.

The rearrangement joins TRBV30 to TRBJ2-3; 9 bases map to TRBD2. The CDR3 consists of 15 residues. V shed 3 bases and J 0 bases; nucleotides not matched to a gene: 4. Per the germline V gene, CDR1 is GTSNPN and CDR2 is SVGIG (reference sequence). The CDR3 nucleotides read TGTGCCTGGAGCCAGACTAGCGGTAGCACAGATACGCAGTATTTT. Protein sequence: CAWSQTSGSTDTQYF. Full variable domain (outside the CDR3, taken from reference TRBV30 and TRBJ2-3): SQTIHQWPATLVQPVGSPLSLECTVEGTSNPNLYWYRQAAGRGLQLLFYSVGIGQISSEVPQNLSASRPQDRQFILSSKKLLLSDSGFYLCAWSQTSGSTDTQYFGPGTRLTVL.

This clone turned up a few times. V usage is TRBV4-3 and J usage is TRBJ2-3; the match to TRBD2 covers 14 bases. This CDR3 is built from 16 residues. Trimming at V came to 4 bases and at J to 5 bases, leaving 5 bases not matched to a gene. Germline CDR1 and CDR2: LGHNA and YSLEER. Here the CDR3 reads CASSLGTSGSIDTQYF. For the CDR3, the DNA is TGCGCCAGCAGCCTAGGGACTAGCGGGAGTATAGATACGCAGTATTTT.

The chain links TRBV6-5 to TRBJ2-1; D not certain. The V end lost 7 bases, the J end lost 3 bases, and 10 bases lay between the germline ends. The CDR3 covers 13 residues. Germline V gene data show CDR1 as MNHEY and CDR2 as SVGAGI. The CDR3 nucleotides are TGTGCCAGCAATCCCCCCGGCTACAATGAGCAGTTCTTC. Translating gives CASNPPGYNEQFF.

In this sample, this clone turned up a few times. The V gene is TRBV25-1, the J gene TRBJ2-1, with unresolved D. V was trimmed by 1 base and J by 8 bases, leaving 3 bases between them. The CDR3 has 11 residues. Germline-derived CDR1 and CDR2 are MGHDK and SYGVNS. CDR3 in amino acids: CASSEFDEQFF. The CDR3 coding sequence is TGTGCCAGCAGTGAATTCGATGAGCAGTTCTTC.

DNA for the CDR3: TGTGCCAGTAGGCCAAATCGTGGCGGGAGGACGAATGAGCAGTTCTTC. Translating gives CASRPNRGGRTNEQFF. The chain couples TRBV19 to TRBJ2-1; 8 bases fit TRBD2. Unmatched junction bases numbered 14, after V lost 6 bases and J lost 7 bases. Per germline, CDR1 LNHDA and CDR2 SQIVND (reference sequence). CDR3 length: 16 residues.

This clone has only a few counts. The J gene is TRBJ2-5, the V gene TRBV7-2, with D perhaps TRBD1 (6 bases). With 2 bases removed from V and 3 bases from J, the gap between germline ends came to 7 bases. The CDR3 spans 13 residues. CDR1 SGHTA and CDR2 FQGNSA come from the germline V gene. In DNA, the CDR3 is TGTGCCAGCAGCTTACAGGGGAAAGAGACCCAGTACTTC. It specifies CASSLQGKETQYF.

CDR3 sequence reads: CASSLGRQLQETQYF. CDR3 coding DNA: TGTGCCAGCAGCTTAGGACGACAGCTTCAAGAGACCCAGTACTTC. V usage is TRBV11-3 and J usage is TRBJ2-5; D is perhaps TRBD1 (5 bases). With 1 base removed from V and 2 bases from J, the gap between germline ends came to 11 bases. This CDR3 has 15 residues. Germline V gives CDR1 SGHNT, CDR2 YENEEA.

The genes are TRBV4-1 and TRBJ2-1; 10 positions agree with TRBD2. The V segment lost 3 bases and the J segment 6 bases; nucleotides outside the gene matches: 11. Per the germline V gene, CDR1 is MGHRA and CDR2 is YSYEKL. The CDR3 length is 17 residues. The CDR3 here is CASSQRLGTSEANEQFF. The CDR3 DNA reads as TGCGCCAGCAGCCAGAGACTCGGGACTAGCGAGGCCAATGAGCAGTTCTTC.

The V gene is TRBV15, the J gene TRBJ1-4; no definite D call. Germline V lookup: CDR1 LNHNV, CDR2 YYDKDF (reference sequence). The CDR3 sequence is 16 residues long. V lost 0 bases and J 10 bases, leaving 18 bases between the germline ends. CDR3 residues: CATSRDGVGNEGKLFF. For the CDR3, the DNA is TGTGCCACCAGCAGAGATGGAGTGGGAAACGAGGGAAAACTGTTTTTT.

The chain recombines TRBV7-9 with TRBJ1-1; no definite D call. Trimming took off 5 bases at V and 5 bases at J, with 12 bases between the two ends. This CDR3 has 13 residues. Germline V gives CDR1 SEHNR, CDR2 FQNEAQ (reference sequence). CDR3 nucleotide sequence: TGTGCCAGCAGCCGGGAGGTGGAGACTGAAGCTTTCTTT. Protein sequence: CASSREVETEAFF.